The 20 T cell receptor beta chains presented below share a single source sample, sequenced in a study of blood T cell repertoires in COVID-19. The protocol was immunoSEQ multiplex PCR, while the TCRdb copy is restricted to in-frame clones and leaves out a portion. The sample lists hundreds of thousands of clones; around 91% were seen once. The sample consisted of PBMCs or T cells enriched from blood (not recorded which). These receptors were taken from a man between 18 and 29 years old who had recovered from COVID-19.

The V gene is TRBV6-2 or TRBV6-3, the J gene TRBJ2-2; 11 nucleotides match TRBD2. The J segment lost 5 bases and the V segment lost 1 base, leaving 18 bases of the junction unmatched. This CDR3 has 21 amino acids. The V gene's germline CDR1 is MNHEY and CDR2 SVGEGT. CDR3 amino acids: CASSYFSHEIYSGRGTGELFF. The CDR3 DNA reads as TGTGCCAGCAGTTACTTCTCCCATGAAATCTATAGCGGGAGGGGTACCGGGGAGCTGTTTTTT.

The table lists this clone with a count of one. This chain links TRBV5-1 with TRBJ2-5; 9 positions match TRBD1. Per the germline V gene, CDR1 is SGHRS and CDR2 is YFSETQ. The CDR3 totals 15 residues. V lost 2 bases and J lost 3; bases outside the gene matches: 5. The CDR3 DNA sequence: TGCGCCAGCAGCTTCGACAGGGGGTTGGAAGAGACCCAGTACTTC. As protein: CASSFDRGLEETQYF.

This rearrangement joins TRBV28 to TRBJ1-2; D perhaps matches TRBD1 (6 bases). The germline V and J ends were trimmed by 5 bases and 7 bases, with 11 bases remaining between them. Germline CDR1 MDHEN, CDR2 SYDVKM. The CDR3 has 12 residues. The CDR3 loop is CASSPPTGGYTF. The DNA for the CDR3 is TGTGCCAGCAGTCCACCGACAGGTGGCTACACCTTC.

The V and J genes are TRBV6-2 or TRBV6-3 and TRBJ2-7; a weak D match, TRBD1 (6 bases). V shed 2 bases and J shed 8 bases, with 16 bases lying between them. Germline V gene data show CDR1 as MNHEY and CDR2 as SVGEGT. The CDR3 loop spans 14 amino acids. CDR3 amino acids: CASSYPGQGYQQYF. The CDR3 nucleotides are TGTGCCAGCAGTTACCCGGGACAAGGGTACCAGCAGTACTTC.

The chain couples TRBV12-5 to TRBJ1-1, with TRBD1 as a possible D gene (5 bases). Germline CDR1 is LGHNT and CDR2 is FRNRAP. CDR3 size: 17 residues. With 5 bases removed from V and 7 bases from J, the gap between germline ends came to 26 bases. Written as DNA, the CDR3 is TGTGCTAGTGGTCCCCCTAGCGTGGGGGGAATGGGGGGTGAAGCTTTCTTT. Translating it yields CASGPPSVGGMGGEAFF.

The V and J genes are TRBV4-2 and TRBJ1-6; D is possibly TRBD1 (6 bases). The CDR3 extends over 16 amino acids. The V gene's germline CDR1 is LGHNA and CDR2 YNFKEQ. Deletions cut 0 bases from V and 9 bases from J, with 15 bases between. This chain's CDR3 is CASSQDFYRVSSPLHF. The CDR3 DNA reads TGTGCCAGCAGCCAAGATTTCTACAGGGTGAGTTCACCCCTCCACTTT.

CDR3 sequence reads: CASSVTGQGTLYEQYF. The CDR3 bases are TGTGCCAGTAGTGTAACGGGACAGGGGACTCTCTACGAGCAGTACTTC. The rearrangement uses TRBV19 and TRBJ2-7; TRBD1 matches at 10 bases. Trimming took 5 bases from V and 3 from J; bases not matched to a gene: 10. CDR3 size: 16 residues. Germline V gene sequence: CDR1 LNHDA, CDR2 SQIVND (reference sequence).

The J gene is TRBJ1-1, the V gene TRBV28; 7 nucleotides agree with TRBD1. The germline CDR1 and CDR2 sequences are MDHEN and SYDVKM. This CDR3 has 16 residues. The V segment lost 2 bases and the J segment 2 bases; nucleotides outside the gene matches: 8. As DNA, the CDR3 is TGTGCCAGCAGTTTAGGCGGGACAGCTCTTAACACTGAAGCTTTCTTT. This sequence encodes CASSLGGTALNTEAFF.

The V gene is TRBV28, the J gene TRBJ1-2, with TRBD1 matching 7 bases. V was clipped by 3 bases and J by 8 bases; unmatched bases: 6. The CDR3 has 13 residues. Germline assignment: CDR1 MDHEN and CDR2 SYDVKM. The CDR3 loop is CASSLGQTGGYTF. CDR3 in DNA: TGTGCCAGCAGTTTGGGACAGACAGGAGGCTACACCTTC.

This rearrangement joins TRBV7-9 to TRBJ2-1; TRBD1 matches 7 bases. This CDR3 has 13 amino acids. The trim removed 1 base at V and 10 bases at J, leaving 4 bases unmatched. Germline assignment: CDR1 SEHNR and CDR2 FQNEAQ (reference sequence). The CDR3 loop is CASSLGGQQEQFF. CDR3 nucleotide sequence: TGTGCCAGCAGCTTAGGGGGACAGCAGGAGCAGTTCTTC.

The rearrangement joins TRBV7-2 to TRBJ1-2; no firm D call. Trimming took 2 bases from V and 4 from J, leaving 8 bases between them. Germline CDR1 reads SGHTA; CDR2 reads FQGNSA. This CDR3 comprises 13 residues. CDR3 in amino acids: CASSLPWAYGYTF. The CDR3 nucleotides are TGTGCCAGCAGCTTACCCTGGGCCTATGGCTACACCTTC.

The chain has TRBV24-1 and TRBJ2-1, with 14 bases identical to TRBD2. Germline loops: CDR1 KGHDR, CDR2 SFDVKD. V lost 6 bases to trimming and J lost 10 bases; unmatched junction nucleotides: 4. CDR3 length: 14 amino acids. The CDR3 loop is CATSPGLAGDEQFF. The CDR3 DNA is TGTGCCACCAGTCCGGGACTAGCGGGAGACGAGCAGTTCTTC.

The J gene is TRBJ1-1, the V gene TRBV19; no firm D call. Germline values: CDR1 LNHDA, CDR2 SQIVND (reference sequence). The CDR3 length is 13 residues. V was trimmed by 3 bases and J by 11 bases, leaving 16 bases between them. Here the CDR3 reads CASSINGRGKAFF. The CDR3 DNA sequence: TGTGCCAGTAGTATTAATGGTCGAGGTAAGGCTTTCTTT.

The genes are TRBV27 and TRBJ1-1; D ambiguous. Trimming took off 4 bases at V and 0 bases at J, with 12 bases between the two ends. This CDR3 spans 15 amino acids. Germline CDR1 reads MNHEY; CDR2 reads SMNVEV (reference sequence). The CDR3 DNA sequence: TGTGCCAGCAGTTCGGGCGGACTCATGAACACTGAAGCTTTCTTT. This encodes CASSSGGLMNTEAFF.

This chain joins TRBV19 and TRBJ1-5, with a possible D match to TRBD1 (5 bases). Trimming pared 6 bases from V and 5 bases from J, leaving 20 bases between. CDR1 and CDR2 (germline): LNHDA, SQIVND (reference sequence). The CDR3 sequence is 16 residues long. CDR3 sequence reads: CASRPPGGLVHQPQHF. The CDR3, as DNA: TGTGCCAGTAGACCCCCCGGGGGTTTGGTACATCAGCCCCAGCATTTT.

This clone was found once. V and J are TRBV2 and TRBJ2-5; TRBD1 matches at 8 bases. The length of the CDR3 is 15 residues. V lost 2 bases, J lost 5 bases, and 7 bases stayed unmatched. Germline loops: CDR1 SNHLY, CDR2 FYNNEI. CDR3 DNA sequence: TGTGCCAGCAGTGAAAGACAGGGGAGTGAGGAGACCCAGTACTTC. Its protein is CASSERQGSEETQYF.

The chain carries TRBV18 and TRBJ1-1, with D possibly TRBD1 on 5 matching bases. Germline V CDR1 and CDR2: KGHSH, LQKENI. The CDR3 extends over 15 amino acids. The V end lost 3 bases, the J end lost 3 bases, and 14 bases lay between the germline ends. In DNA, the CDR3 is TGTGCCAGCTCACCCTCGTCGGGGGTGGACACTGAAGCTTTCTTT. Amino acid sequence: CASSPSSGVDTEAFF.

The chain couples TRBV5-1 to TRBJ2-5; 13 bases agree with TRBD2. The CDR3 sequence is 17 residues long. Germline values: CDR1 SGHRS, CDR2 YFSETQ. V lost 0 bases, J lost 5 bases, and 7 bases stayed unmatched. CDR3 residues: CASSLAGLAGRRETQYF. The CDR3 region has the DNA TGCGCCAGCAGCTTGGCGGGACTAGCGGGACGTCGGGAGACCCAGTACTTC.

CDR3 loop: CASSPLRVGVNPQYF. The CDR3 coding sequence is TGTGCCAGCAGTCCCCTCCGGGTCGGAGTCAATCCCCAGTACTTC. The chain carries TRBV28 and TRBJ2-5, with D uncertain. In germline, CDR1 is MDHEN, CDR2 SYDVKM. V lost 5 bases and J lost 9, with 22 bases in between. The CDR3 has 15 amino acids.

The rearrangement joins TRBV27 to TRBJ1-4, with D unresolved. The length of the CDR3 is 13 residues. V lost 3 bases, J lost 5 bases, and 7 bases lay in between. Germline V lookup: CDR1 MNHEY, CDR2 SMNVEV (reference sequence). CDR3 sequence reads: CASSFSLNEKLFF. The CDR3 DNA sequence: TGTGCCAGCAGTTTCTCCCTCAATGAAAAACTGTTTTTT.